The 8 T cell receptor beta chains below all came from one sample that was sequenced in a study of blood T cell repertoires in COVID-19. Sequencing was performed with immunoSEQ multiplex PCR; in TCRdb, only in-frame clones are kept and a portion is missing. Of about 160,000 clones detected, around four fifths appear once; the ten largest clones hold roughly 8%. The sequenced material came from PBMCs or T cells enriched from blood (not recorded which). Source of these receptors: a woman in her fifties or sixties who had recovered from COVID-19.

The J gene is TRBJ2-1, the V gene TRBV28; no definite D call. Looked up from germline, CDR1 is MDHEN and CDR2 is SYDVKM. V lost 8 bases and J lost 0, with 5 bases in between. This CDR3 is 12 amino acids long. The CDR3 nucleotides are TGTGCCAGCGTCCGCTCCTACAATGAGCAGTTCTTC. Translated, it gives CASVRSYNEQFF.

This clone came up once. This rearrangement joins TRBV28 to TRBJ2-7, with 8 bases matching TRBD1. Germline loops: CDR1 MDHEN, CDR2 SYDVKM. The CDR3 runs to 15 residues. Losses at the gene ends were 4 bases for V and 0 bases for J; bases not matched to a gene: 5. The CDR3 coding sequence is TGTGCCAGCAGTTCCGCGGGACAGGACTCCTACGAGCAGTACTTC. Translation: CASSSAGQDSYEQYF.

The chain employs TRBV19 and TRBJ1-2, with D possibly matching TRBD1 (6 bases). V was trimmed by 8 bases and J by 6 bases, leaving 16 bases between them. The germline gives CDR1 LNHDA, CDR2 SQIVND (reference sequence). CDR3 length: 13 residues. CDR3 residues: CASLSPGDHGYTF. In nucleotides, the CDR3 is TGTGCCAGTCTCTCACCAGGGGACCATGGCTACACCTTC.

The V and J genes are TRBV7-9 and TRBJ2-3, with 11 bases matching TRBD2. The CDR3 sequence is 16 residues long. Germline V gives CDR1 SEHNR, CDR2 FQNEAQ (reference sequence). V lost 3 bases to trimming and J lost 2 bases; unmatched junction nucleotides: 4. The CDR3 coding sequence is TGTGCCAGCAGCTTTCCTAGCGGGGGGCCCACAGATACGCAGTATTTT. This sequence encodes CASSFPSGGPTDTQYF.

The rearrangement links TRBV6-5 to TRBJ1-6; D ambiguous. Trimming removed 11 bases from V and 7 bases from J, with 15 bases in between. Germline-derived CDR1 and CDR2 are MNHEY and SVGAGI. The CDR3 runs 13 residues. CDR3 coding DNA: TGTGCCGTTCAGAGGGTCAACAATTCACCCCTCCACTTT. This translates into CAVQRVNNSPLHF.

The gene calls are TRBV4-2 and TRBJ1-3; 7 bases are shared with TRBD1. This CDR3 has 16 amino acids. V gave up 4 bases and J gave up 1 base; unmatched junction bases: 7. Germline lookup yields CDR1 LGHNA and CDR2 YNFKEQ. In nucleotides, the CDR3 is TGTGCCAGCAGCCCTCGACAGGGTCTGTCTGGAAACACCATATATTTT. It is translated as CASSPRQGLSGNTIYF.

In DNA form, the CDR3 reads TGCGCCAGCAGCCAAGAAGGGACTAGCGGGGACTACGAGCAGTACTTC. Amino acids: CASSQEGTSGDYEQYF. The V call is TRBV4-3, the J call TRBJ2-7; 13 bases match TRBD2. Per germline, CDR1 LGHNA and CDR2 YSLEER. The CDR3 is made up of 16 amino acids. V dropped 0 bases and J dropped 3; count of bases not matched to a gene: 2.

V gene TRBV7-9 combines with J gene TRBJ2-3; 11 nucleotides match TRBD1. This CDR3 has 15 amino acids. With V trimmed by 4 bases and J by 4 bases, 4 bases remained unmatched. Germline V lookup: CDR1 SEHNR, CDR2 FQNEAQ (reference sequence). CDR3 amino acids: CASSSDRGRADTQYF. The CDR3 region has the DNA TGTGCCAGCAGCTCGGACAGGGGGCGCGCAGATACGCAGTATTTT.